This T cell receptor (beta chain) appears in the sequencing data of a study of T cell changes during pregnancy in multiple sclerosis. V lost 5 bases, J lost 5 bases, and 9 bases stayed unmatched. Germline V gives CDR1 LNHDA, CDR2 SQIVND (reference sequence). The CDR3 is 16 residues long. Generated by immunoSEQ multiplex PCR, the TCRdb table keeps only in-frame clones and is missing some. Of tens of thousands of clones listed, 88% are singletons. This receptor was taken from a female donor with multiple sclerosis, enrolled in a pregnancy study. The rearrangement links TRBV19 to TRBJ2-5; 12 nucleotides match TRBD2. The specimen was CD4+ T cells from peripheral blood mononuclear cells, collected in the first trimester of pregnancy. CDR3 DNA: TGTGCCAGTAGTGCGCAGGGACTAGCGGGTCGGGAGACCCAGTACTTC. It is translated as CASSAQGLAGRETQYF.